The rows below give T cell receptor beta chains drawn from one sample of a study of a mutant IDH1 vaccine in newly diagnosed glioma. For these receptors, no antigen is known. Profiling relied on immunoSEQ multiplex PCR, and the TCRdb table lists in-frame clones only, not all of them. The table lists approximately 32,000 clones, over 85% of them singletons, with 2% to 2.5% in the top ten. Here the sequenced sample was PBMCs, taken from a glioma patient whose treatment included an IDH1 peptide vaccine. The receptors shown here come from a man in his forties with glioma. Both conserved end residues are part of each CDR3. A D gene is named only where the DNA matches it firmly. A clone size is listed for some rows: how often the clone was seen (once, few, many), or a class if it is expanded.

>.|TRBV7-6|.|20|TRBJ2-3
TGTGCCAGCAGCCTCCAGCGGGCGCCCCCGAGGGGTTTTGGCACAGATACGCAGTATTTT
CASSLQRAPPRGFGTDTQYF
>TRBD1|TRBV27|.|15|TRBJ1-2
TGTGCCAGCAGTAAGACGACAGGGGCTTCCTATGGCTACACCTTC
CASSKTTGASYGYTF
>.|TRBV28|once|13|TRBJ1-1
TGTGCCAGCAGTTCAGCCGGACAGATTGAAGCTTTCTTT
CASSSAGQIEAFF
>.|TRBV20-1|.|11|TRBJ1-3
TGCAGTGCGCTCTGGACGGACACCATATATTTT
CSALWTDTIYF
>TRBD2|TRBV5-6|.|15|TRBJ2-7
TGTGCCAGCAGCGCCTCTAGCGGGAGTGGGTACGAGCAGTACTTC
CASSASSGSGYEQYF
>.|TRBV18|.|17|TRBJ2-1
TGTGCCAGCTCACCAAGCACAGAAATCGGCCCCTACAATGAGCAGTTCTTC
CASSPSTEIGPYNEQFF
>.|TRBV25-1|few|13|TRBJ1-1
TGTGCCAGCGCTCCCAGGGACACTGCCCCAGCTTTCTTT
CASAPRDTAPAFF
>.|TRBV5-6|once|14|TRBJ1-1
TGTGCCAGCAGCTCGAGGGGAGGGTACACTGAAGCTTTCTTT
CASSSRGGYTEAFF
>.|TRBV27|once|12|TRBJ2-6
TGTGCCAGCAGTGCAGGGGCCAACGTCCTGACTTTC
CASSAGANVLTF
>.|TRBV5-8|.|13|TRBJ2-5
TGTGCCAGCAGCTTCGGCCAACGCCAGACCCAGTACTTC
CASSFGQRQTQYF
>.|TRBV11-3|.|13|TRBJ2-1
TGTGCCAGCAGCGAGAATCGTCTTAATGAGCAGTTCTTC
CASSENRLNEQFF
>.|TRBV11-2|.|15|TRBJ1-6
TGTGCCAGCAGCTTAGAAGGGACCTCCGGTTCACCCCTCCACTTT
CASSLEGTSGSPLHF
>.|TRBV5-4|.|13|TRBJ1-2
TGTGCCAGCAGCTTGGATTCGAGGGATGGCTACACCTTC
CASSLDSRDGYTF
>TRBD2|TRBV5-1|.|17|TRBJ2-2
TGCGCCAGCAGCTTGCCGGGGGGAGCGGTGAGCACCGGGGAGCTGTTTTTT
CASSLPGGAVSTGELFF
>.|TRBV7-9|.|16|TRBJ1-2
TGTGCCAGCAGCTTGCTCCACCGGGAGGACTACTATGGCTACACCTTC
CASSLLHREDYYGYTF
>TRBD2|TRBV10-3|.|16|TRBJ2-3
TGTGCCATCAGTGAGGGGACTAGCGGGGTTGCAGATACGCAGTATTTT
CAISEGTSGVADTQYF
>TRBD1|TRBV18|.|16|TRBJ1-2
TGTGCCAGCTCAACTAAGGACAGGGCCCTCTCCTATGGCTACACCTTC
CASSTKDRALSYGYTF
>TRBD2|TRBV14|.|15|TRBJ2-7
TGTGCCAGCAGCCAGGGACTAGCGGGAGGATACGAGCAGTACTTC
CASSQGLAGGYEQYF
>.|TRBV15|once|14|TRBJ2-6
TGTGCCACCAGCCCAGGGTCTGGGGCCAACGTCCTGACTTTC
CATSPGSGANVLTF
>.|TRBV28|once|14|TRBJ1-1
TGTGCCAGCAGCACAGGGCTCCCCTACACTGAAGCTTTCTTT
CASSTGLPYTEAFF
>TRBD1|TRBV6-5|.|15|TRBJ2-7
TGTGCCAGCAGTTACGCAGGACAGGGATCCTACGAGCAGTACTTC
CASSYAGQGSYEQYF
>.|TRBV6-1|.|19|TRBJ1-2
TGTGCCAGCAGTGTCATAGGGGGGATGGGAGCTCCCCTGAACTATGGCTACACCTTC
CASSVIGGMGAPLNYGYTF
>TRBD1|TRBV28|.|15|TRBJ1-5
TGTGCCAGCACGACCCAAGACAGGGTCGGGCAGCCCCAGCATTTT
CASTTQDRVGQPQHF
>TRBD2|TRBV7-8|.|17|TRBJ2-1
TGTGCCAGCAGCGCCGGACTAGCGGGAGGGCCCTACAATGAGCAGTTCTTC
CASSAGLAGGPYNEQFF